This record looks at one T cell receptor (beta chain) sequence and its context. Clones were sequenced by immunoSEQ multiplex PCR, and TCRdb holds only the in-frame ones, with some missing. This sample has approximately 130,000 clones, with roughly 95% found just once. These data belong to a study of T cell changes during pregnancy in multiple sclerosis. The trim removed 5 bases at V and 0 bases at J, leaving 10 bases unmatched. The germline CDR1 and CDR2 sequences are SGHNT and YYREEE (reference sequence). The CDR3 spans 16 residues. The chain couples TRBV5-4 to TRBJ1-1; the match to TRBD1 covers 7 bases. This receptor was identified in a female donor with multiple sclerosis, enrolled in a pregnancy study. This material consisted of peripheral blood, taken after pregnancy. The DNA for the CDR3 is TGTGCCAGCAGTTCCCCGGGACAGCAAATGAACACTGAAGCTTTCTTT. Its protein is CASSSPGQQMNTEAFF.